These T cell receptor beta chains were read from a single sample in a study of spatial heterogeneity in lung cancer. From the 5' RACE reads, TCRdb called clonotypes with MiXCR, one entry per CDR3 protein. The table records under 100,000 distinct CDR3 sequences, roughly 8.7% of them present only once. The source material was PBMCs, sampled at surgery. The receptors come from a male donor with early-stage non-small cell lung cancer. Both conserved end residues are trimmed from each CDR3.

j_call v_call cdr3_length cdr3_aa
TRBJ1-4 TRBV29-1 10 SAGQGGEKLF
TRBJ1-3 TRBV29-1 14 SVVAGGKGSGNTIY
TRBJ2-5 TRBV12-3/TRBV12-4 10 ASSLDRSGQY
TRBJ1-3 TRBV12-3/TRBV12-4 12 ASSLGQGVHTIY
TRBJ2-5 TRBV28 10 ASTTGRETQY
TRBJ2-7 TRBV15 11 ATSRDPVGQQY
TRBJ1-5 TRBV4-1 13 ASSQELYSNQPQH
TRBJ2-7 TRBV29-1 10 SVEDRRQLQY
TRBJ2-2 TRBV20-1 12 SATRAGAGGELF
TRBJ2-3 TRBV11-3 14 ASSLVGTGNTDTQY
TRBJ2-7 TRBV27 11 ASSGRGFYEQY
TRBJ2-3 TRBV28 14 ASSPLGLRGLDTQY
TRBJ2-7 TRBV20-1 12 SASGSSFGSEQY
TRBJ2-7 TRBV1 18 TSSQMPLAGGPTPSYEQY
TRBJ2-2 TRBV9 15 ASSLPRDRGHPGELF
TRBJ2-2 TRBV6-2/TRBV6-3 9 ASSQTGELF
TRBJ2-7 TRBV6-2/TRBV6-3 12 ASITQRIPYEQY
TRBJ2-5 TRBV12-3/TRBV12-4 13 ASSLWDRYPETQY
TRBJ2-7 TRBV5-6 11 ASSRTRGGEQY
TRBJ2-1 TRBV7-2 12 ASSLGSGVGEQF
TRBJ2-2 TRBV19 14 ASSPNRQGFTGELF
TRBJ2-1 TRBV29-1 11 STRTGPFNEQF
TRBJ1-1 TRBV28 13 ASSLGGAWDTEAF
TRBJ2-3 TRBV7-2 12 ASSFARSTDTQY
TRBJ2-2 TRBV5-1 14 ASRSTGTHGTGELF
TRBJ2-3 TRBV5-1 12 ASSLATGGDTQY
TRBJ2-2 TRBV2 14 ASSETSGRNTGELF
TRBJ2-7 TRBV5-5 12 ASSFYLGSYEQY
TRBJ2-5 TRBV5-1 11 ASSRTSRETQY
TRBJ2-1 TRBV9 13 ASSEKGDPYNEQF
TRBJ2-1 TRBV6-2/TRBV6-3 7 ASSCPGF
TRBJ2-6 TRBV28 15 ASSPNGRSSGANVLT
TRBJ1-2 TRBV6-2/TRBV6-3 12 ASRKGPGVYGYT
TRBJ1-1 TRBV20-1 13 SARDPATGGTEAF
TRBJ2-3 TRBV7-2 12 ASSVLYGTDTQY
TRBJ1-3 TRBV6-2/TRBV6-3 13 ASSYGGSTGNTIY